This record looks at one TCR beta chain sequence and its context. Its recognized antigen is unknown. Per-base qualities were not stored, and no clone one base away is much larger. This record comes from a study of CD4 and CD8 cells across lung adenocarcinoma regions listed by TCRdb under 2018. For the study in its entirety: The study examined intratumor heterogeneity of the T cell receptor repertoire by comparing tumor centers with tumor margins.

Patients with localized lung adenocarcinoma, a subtype of non-small cell lung cancer, were used as donors. The samples were taken from the centers of localized lung adenocarcinomas. CD8+ T cells from tumor tissue were profiled separately from CD4+ T cells for TCR repertoire analysis. Receptor libraries were prepared by PCR. Sequencing was performed on a HiSeq X Ten. TCRdb took the public reads, trimmed them with fastp at Q25, ran MiXCR for clone calling and kept in-frame beta chains. Rows are unified per CDR3 protein, each entry keeping the most common DNA and genes. The sample table lists about 16,000 distinct CDR3 sequences, 55% of them with a count of one. The ten largest account for about 30% of the sample. Spanning cysteine to phenylalanine, the CDR3 consists of 15 amino acids. Solely the CDR3 DNA is kept, with 45 bases framed from the first base. V has 5 bases trimmed and J has 4 bases trimmed; junction bases matching no gene number 4. The germline V gene supplies CDR1 SGHTA and CDR2 FQGNSA.

The specimen sequenced was CD8+ T cells from the center of a lung tumor. The cell subset or site label here, explained by the study, means: tumor center region. This receptor was obtained from a female donor with lung adenocarcinoma. The CD4 and CD8 labels of this study may be unreliable. The receptor chain draws on TRBV7-2 and TRBJ2-1; 11 bases in the junction line up with TRBD2. The DNA reads as follows: TGTGCCAGCAGCCCGTCTAGCGGGAGGTACAATGAGCAGTTCTTC. Its coded protein is CASSPSSGRYNEQFF.